This TCR beta chain was retrieved from a study of shared clonotypes between healthy human individuals (TCRdb year 2020). For the wider study: The cohort comprised two women and a few men aged 18 to 49 years. Libraries were prepared and TCR repertoires were sequenced by different laboratories using diverse techniques, in order to increase sequencing depth and limit assay-specific biases. Blood TCR repertoires of five healthy adults were deeply sequenced to estimate repertoire size and the extent of clonotype sharing between individuals. For each donor, CD4 naive and CD4 memory were each given three plates, CD8 naive was given two plates, and CD8 memory was given one plate. Per donor, leukapheresis produced somewhere between about 0.8 and 9 billion PBMCs.

Comment on this clone: Its antigen has not been determined. Per-base quality was not reported, and no clone a single base away is much larger than it.

V drops 5 bases and J drops 5 bases, leaving 13 bases in between. CDR1 and CDR2 are read off the germline V gene (reference sequence) as PRHDT and FYEKMQ. The CDR3 runs 15 amino acids, cysteine and phenylalanine included. This entry keeps only the CDR3 DNA: 45 bases, framed from base 1. Using the deep immunoSEQ assay, multiplex PCR amplified TCR CDR3 regions from genomic DNA. Extracted genomic DNA from each cell subset was spread evenly across all wells of several immunoSEQ 96-well plates, with each plate serving as a replicate. For sorted subsets, each replicate PCR was loaded with 150 to 250 ng genomic DNA, equivalent to 30,000 or so T cell genomes. Purified libraries were measured with a Qubit 3.0 fluorometer, size-checked on a Bioanalyzer 2100, and measured again with the KAPA Library Quantification kit. A separate single-read 150-cycle Illumina NextSeq 550 flow cell was used to sequence each immunoSEQ 96-well plate. Concerning the study's data processing: Because only junctional sequences without quality scores were contained in the immunoSEQ output, filtering matching that applied to full-length reads could not be performed. Sequences were annotated with PyIR, a Python wrapper for IgBLAST v1.9, using IMGT germline references to assign V/J genes and CDR3. Reads were filtered out if the reads had weak V/J assignments (E-value above 1e-6), no CDR3, stop codons, out-of-frame junctions, or ambiguous translated residues. V3J clonotypes were defined as sequences sharing the same inferred V gene, J gene, and CDR3 amino acid sequence. Percentage overlap between repertoires was computed as shared unique clonotypes divided by the size of the smaller repertoire. Repertoire richness was assessed with RTK rarefaction, the Chao1 estimator, and Recon v2.1 estimates of unobserved clonotypes. Generation probabilities for all TCRbeta clonotypes obtained by the gDNA method from a handful of donors were computed using OLGA. TCRdb mirrors the immuneACCESS table, restricted to in-frame sequences. Some clones are absent from its copies; in checked studies, under half trace to an unresolved V gene, and the reason for the others is unknown. V and J calls and clone size follow that table, whereas D and trimming were derived from the DNA. The sample table contains about 960,000 clones; only one count was recorded for less than 85% of them. The ten top clones hold about 1.5% of the sample.

Points the paper makes about the study in general: The genetic and exposure-history diversity represented was limited by the small number of donors. Compared with non-shared clonotypes, the clonotypes found in all four sorted-subset donors had higher generation probabilities. Naive subsets generally had larger estimated clonotype richness than memory subsets. Incomplete sequencing was indicated by rarefaction of sorted-subset datasets, despite the large sequencing depth. Pairwise subsampling led to the expectation that sequencing depth would affect the degree of clonotype sharing among donors. Across a few donors, roughly 5.4% of naive CD4, 3% to 4% of naive CD8, about 2.3% of memory CD4, and over 0.35% of memory CD8 clonotypes were shared. Sampling was restricted to blood, and TCR repertoires in tissue are likely to differ from TCR repertoires in blood.

Donors were healthy HIV-negative adults with no recently reported acute infections or vaccinations. Every donor was a Caucasian adult living in Nashville, Tennessee, USA. Magnetic negative selection was used to enrich CD4+ T cells, after which naive cells were positively selected on CD45RA and the negative fraction became the memory subset. Blood was obtained by leukapheresis, after which PBMCs were separated by Ficoll-Histopaque density gradient centrifugation and cryopreserved in liquid nitrogen vapor phase. Purity and quantity of every magnetically sorted T cell population were checked by analytical flow cytometry. Each sorted fraction had its genomic DNA isolated and then quantified by UV absorbance on a Nanodrop 2000c.

The receptor was derived from a man between 18 and 29 years old in good health. The sample was memory CD4+ T cells sorted from blood. Read against the paper, the sample's cell subset or site label means: CD45RA-negative fraction. The V and J genes are TRBV13 and TRBJ1-6; confidence is insufficient to name the D gene. The CDR3 sequence is CASSVWTTDNSPLHF. The DNA sequence is TGTGCCAGCAGCGTATGGACGACTGATAATTCACCCCTCCACTTT.